The 18 T cell receptor beta chains below come from one sample, sequenced in a study of T cell changes during pregnancy in multiple sclerosis. TCRdb's copy holds only in-frame clones and misses some; the assay was immunoSEQ multiplex PCR. The sample holds about 40,000 clones, more than 85% seen once. The sequences come from CD8+ T cells from peripheral blood mononuclear cells, collected in the first trimester of pregnancy. These receptors originate from a female donor with multiple sclerosis, enrolled in a pregnancy study.

This clone was observed once. The chain uses TRBV6-1 and TRBJ2-7; 7 bases are a match to TRBD2. The germline V gene encodes CDR1 MNHNS and CDR2 SASEGT. With 0 bases clipped from V and 0 bases from J, the junction kept 11 bases outside the gene matches. This CDR3 spans 18 amino acids. The CDR3 region is CASSEARGSVGLSYEQYF. The CDR3 DNA is TGTGCCAGCAGTGAAGCGCGGGGGTCTGTGGGTCTCTCCTACGAGCAGTACTTC.

V is TRBV7-6 and J is TRBJ2-1; the D gene is possibly TRBD2 (7 bases). This CDR3 has 13 amino acids. The V gene lost 4 bases and the J gene lost 10 bases, with 14 bases spanning the gap. Germline values: CDR1 SGHVS, CDR2 FNYEAQ. CDR3: CASSWEGGGEQFF. DNA for the CDR3: TGTGCCAGCAGCTGGGAAGGCGGGGGCGAGCAGTTCTTC.

The chain recombines TRBV13 with TRBJ2-3; unclear D gene. Trimming shortened V by 0 bases and J by 0 bases, and 4 bases separated the two germline ends. The CDR3 extends over 14 amino acids. Germline values: CDR1 PRHDT, CDR2 FYEKMQ (reference sequence). CDR3 sequence reads: CASSLGVSTDTQYF. The CDR3, as DNA: TGTGCCAGCAGCTTAGGTGTAAGCACAGATACGCAGTATTTT.

The chain uses TRBV7-9 and TRBJ2-7; weak D call: TRBD2 (5 bases). CDR1 is SEHNR, CDR2 FQNEAQ, per germline (reference sequence). Trimming took off 2 bases at V and 0 bases at J, with 8 bases between the two ends. The CDR3 loop spans 14 amino acids. CDR3 bases: TGTGCCAGCAGCTTACCGGGGTACTCCTACGAGCAGTACTTC. It yields the protein CASSLPGYSYEQYF.

The chain couples TRBV29-1 to TRBJ2-3; 7 bases map to TRBD1. Germline V gene sequence: CDR1 SQVTM, CDR2 ANQGSEA. CDR3 length: 17 amino acids. J lost 0 bases, V lost 0 bases, and 9 bases had no gene match. CDR3 nucleotides: TGCAGCGTTGAAGATTGGCGGACAGGAATGAGCACAGATACGCAGTATTTT. This encodes CSVEDWRTGMSTDTQYF.

The rearrangement joins TRBV27 to TRBJ2-6; D perhaps matches TRBD1 (5 bases). The CDR3 runs to 15 residues. Germline assignment: CDR1 MNHEY and CDR2 SMNVEV (reference sequence). V lost 2 bases and J 4 bases, leaving 9 bases between the germline ends. The CDR3 DNA follows: TGTGCCAGCAGTTTAATAGGGGTAGGGGCCAACGTCCTGACTTTC. Its translation is CASSLIGVGANVLTF.

V and J are TRBV9 and TRBJ2-5; D gene ambiguous. Germline V gives CDR1 SGDLS, CDR2 YYNGEE. The V end lost 4 bases, the J end lost 1 base, and 5 bases lay between the germline ends. The CDR3 consists of 12 residues. The CDR3 region has the DNA TGTGCCAGCAGCCCCGGCCAAGAGACCCAGTACTTC. Its translation is CASSPGQETQYF. Combining the CDR3 with reference TRBV9 and TRBJ2-5 gives the whole variable domain DSGVTQTPKHLITATGQRVTLRCSPRSGDLSVYWYQQSLDQGLQFLIQYYNGEERAKGNILERFSAQQFPDLHSELNLSSLELGDSALYFCASSPGQETQYFGPGTRLLVL.

A single count supports this clone. The gene calls are TRBV6-1 and TRBJ1-2; D is perhaps TRBD1 (5 bases). Trimming took 1 base from V and 7 from J, leaving 16 bases between them. Germline CDR1 and CDR2: MNHNS and SASEGT. The CDR3 is 15 amino acids. CDR3 nucleotide sequence: TGTGCCAGCAGTGAAGGGGTGAAGGGGCCGGGTGGCTACACCTTC. Encoded protein: CASSEGVKGPGGYTF.

With respect to this clone: The junction does not match germline at one end; this may be a read error. The chain is built from TRBV7-7 and TRBJ2-3; 9 bases agree with TRBD2. This CDR3 comprises 17 residues. Germline V gives CDR1 SSHAT, CDR2 FNYEAQ (reference sequence). The CDR3 sequence is CASSPQPGRGGGDTQYF. The CDR3 DNA reads as TGTGCTAGCAGCCCGCAACCGGGGCGGGGGGGAGGAGATACGCAGTATTTT.

The sample holds a few counts of this clone. The rearrangement links TRBV6-5 to TRBJ1-6; 8 bases are shared with TRBD1. Germline loops: CDR1 MNHEY, CDR2 SVGAGI. V shed 0 bases, J shed 7 bases, and the junction held 5 bases outside the gene matches. CDR3 length: 16 amino acids. As DNA, the CDR3 is TGTGCCAGCAGTTACTCGGGACAGGCTCCGAATTCACCCCTCCACTTT. Translated, it gives CASSYSGQAPNSPLHF.

The chain uses TRBV5-6 and TRBJ1-1; D is unclear. V was shortened by 5 bases and J by 1 base, with 6 bases between the two germline ends. The CDR3 is 12 residues long. Germline lookup yields CDR1 SGHDT and CDR2 YYEEEE. The CDR3 protein is CASRTGNTEAFF. CDR3 DNA: TGTGCCAGCAGAACCGGGAACACTGAAGCTTTCTTT.

The rearrangement links TRBV5-6 to TRBJ2-7; D is perhaps TRBD2 (5 bases). Germline values: CDR1 SGHDT, CDR2 YYEEEE. This CDR3 region has 16 residues. V lost 1 base, J lost 2 bases, and 16 bases lay in between. CDR3 coding DNA: TGTGCCAGCAGCTTGAGCCTTCGCGGGCCGGCCTACGAGCAGTACTTC. Encoded protein: CASSLSLRGPAYEQYF. Filled out from reference TRBV5-6 and TRBJ2-7, the complete variable domain reads DAGVTQSPTHLIKTRGQQVTLRCSPKSGHDTVSWYQQALGQGPQFIFQYYEEEERQRGNFPDRFSGHQFPNYSSELNVNALLLGDSALYLCASSLSLRGPAYEQYFGPGTRLTVT.

This clone was detected only once. The chain employs TRBV9 and TRBJ2-1; weak D call: TRBD2 (7 bases). V lost 1 base, J lost 8 bases, and 19 bases lay in between. This CDR3 contains 16 residues. Germline CDR1 reads SGDLS; CDR2 reads YYNGEE. The CDR3 DNA follows: TGTGCCAGCAGCGTATCGGGGGGCTCCCTCTCGGATGAGCAGTTCTTC. Translating it yields CASSVSGGSLSDEQFF. The complete variable domain, with remaining parts taken from reference TRBV9 and TRBJ2-1, reads DSGVTQTPKHLITATGQRVTLRCSPRSGDLSVYWYQQSLDQGLQFLIQYYNGEERAKGNILERFSAQQFPDLHSELNLSSLELGDSALYFCASSVSGGSLSDEQFFGPGTRLTVL.

The rearrangement uses TRBV6-1 and TRBJ1-4, with a weak D call TRBD1 (5 bases). The germline CDR1 and CDR2 sequences are MNHNS and SASEGT. The CDR3 has 13 amino acids. V lost 5 bases, J lost 8 bases, and 12 bases lay in between. The CDR3 reads CASSPGEVEKLFF. The CDR3, as DNA: TGTGCCAGCAGTCCGGGGGAGGTGGAAAAACTGTTTTTT.

The V and J genes are TRBV2 and TRBJ1-2; TRBD1 agrees at 10 bases. The CDR3 runs 15 residues. The V and J ends lost 7 bases and 7 bases, in that order; junction bases with no gene match: 12. Germline CDR1 reads SNHLY; CDR2 reads FYNNEI. For the CDR3, the DNA is TGTGCCAGCAATCAACTCGGCGACAGGGGGCTTGGCTACACCTTC. It encodes CASNQLGDRGLGYTF.

This chain connects TRBV7-8 to TRBJ2-7; D perhaps matches TRBD1 (6 bases). This CDR3 is built from 17 residues. Deletions cut 0 bases from V and 5 bases from J, with 20 bases between. Germline V lookup: CDR1 SGHVS, CDR2 FQNEAQ. The CDR3 region has the DNA TGTGCCAGCAGCTTAGCTATTCAGGGGATTGCAGGAGACGAGCAGTACTTC. This gives the protein CASSLAIQGIAGDEQYF.

J is TRBJ1-1 and V is TRBV7-6, with a possible D match to TRBD1 (5 bases). Between the trimmed V and J ends, which lost 5 bases and 3 bases, there was a span of 22 bases. Germline-derived CDR1 and CDR2 are SGHVS and FNYEAQ. The CDR3 consists of 17 residues. Written as DNA, the CDR3 is TGTGCCAGCAGCCCCCCCCCACCAGACATAGGGGACACTGAAGCTTTCTTT. It specifies CASSPPPPDIGDTEAFF.

The rearrangement links TRBV2 to TRBJ2-1, with D possibly TRBD1 on 6 matching bases. Germline values: CDR1 SNHLY, CDR2 FYNNEI. The CDR3 consists of 14 residues. The CDR3: CADEPGQITNEQFF. Here the CDR3 DNA reads TGTGCGGATGAACCGGGACAAATCACAAATGAGCAGTTCTTC.